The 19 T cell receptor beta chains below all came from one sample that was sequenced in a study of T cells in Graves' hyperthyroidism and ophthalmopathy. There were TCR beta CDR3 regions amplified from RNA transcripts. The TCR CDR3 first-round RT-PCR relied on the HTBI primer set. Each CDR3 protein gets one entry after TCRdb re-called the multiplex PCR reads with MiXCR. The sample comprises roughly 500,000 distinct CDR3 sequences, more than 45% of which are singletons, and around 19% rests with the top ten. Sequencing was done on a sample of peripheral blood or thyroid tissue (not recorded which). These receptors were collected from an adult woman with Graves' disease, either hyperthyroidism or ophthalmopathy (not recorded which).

The CDR3 region has the DNA TGTGCCAGCGTGGCGGGCGAAGCTTTCTTT. Translating gives CASVAGEAFF. This chain links TRBV6-5 with TRBJ1-1; D unresolved. The CDR3 sequence is 10 residues long. Germline V gene sequence: CDR1 MNHEY, CDR2 SVGAGI. The V end was cut by 8 bases, the J end by 8 bases, with 9 bases between.

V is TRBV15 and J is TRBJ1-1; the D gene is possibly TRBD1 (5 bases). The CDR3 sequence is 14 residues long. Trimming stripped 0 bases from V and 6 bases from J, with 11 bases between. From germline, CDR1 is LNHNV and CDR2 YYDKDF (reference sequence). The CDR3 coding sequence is TGTGCCACCAGCAGAGACGGGACCACCTCTGAAGCTTTCTTT. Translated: CATSRDGTTSEAFF.

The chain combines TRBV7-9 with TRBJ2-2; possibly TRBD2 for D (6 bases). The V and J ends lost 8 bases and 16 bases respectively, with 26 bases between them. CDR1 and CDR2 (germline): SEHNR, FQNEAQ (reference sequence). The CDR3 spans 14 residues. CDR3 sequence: CASSLAPYAGVPFF. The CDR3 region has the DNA TGTGCCAGCTCACTAGCCCCGTACGCCGGGGTGCCGTTTTTT.

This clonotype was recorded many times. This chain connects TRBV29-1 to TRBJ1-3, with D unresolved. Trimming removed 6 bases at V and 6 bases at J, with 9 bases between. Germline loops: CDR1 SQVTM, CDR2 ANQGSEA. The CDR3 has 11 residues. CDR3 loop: CSVAELNTIYF. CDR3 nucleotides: TGCAGCGTGGCGGAGCTAAACACCATATATTTT.

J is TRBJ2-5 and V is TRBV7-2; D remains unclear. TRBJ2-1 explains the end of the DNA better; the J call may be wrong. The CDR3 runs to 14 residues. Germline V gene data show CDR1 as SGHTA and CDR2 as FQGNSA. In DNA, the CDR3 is TGTGCCAGCAGCTTAGTGGGCAGCGTCGATGAGCAGTTCTTC. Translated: CASSLVGSVDEQFF.

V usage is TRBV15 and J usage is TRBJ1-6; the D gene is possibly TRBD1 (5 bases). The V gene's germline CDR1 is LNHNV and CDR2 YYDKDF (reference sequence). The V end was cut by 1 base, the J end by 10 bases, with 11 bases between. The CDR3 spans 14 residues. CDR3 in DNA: TGTGCCACCAGCAGAGCAGGCAGGGACTCACCCCTCCACTTT. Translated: CATSRAGRDSPLHF.

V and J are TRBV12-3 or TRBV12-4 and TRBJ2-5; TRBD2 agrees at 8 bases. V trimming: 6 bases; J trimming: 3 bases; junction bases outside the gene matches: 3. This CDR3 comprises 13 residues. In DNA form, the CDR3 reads TGTGCCAGCAGGACTAGCGTAAAAGAGACCCAGTACTTC. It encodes CASRTSVKETQYF.

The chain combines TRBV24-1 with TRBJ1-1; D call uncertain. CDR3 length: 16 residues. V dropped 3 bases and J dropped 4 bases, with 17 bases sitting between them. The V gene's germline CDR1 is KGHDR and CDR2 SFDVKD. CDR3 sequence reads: CATSDTMGRVPTEAFF. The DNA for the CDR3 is TGTGCCACCAGTGATACAATGGGCCGAGTACCCACTGAAGCTTTCTTT.

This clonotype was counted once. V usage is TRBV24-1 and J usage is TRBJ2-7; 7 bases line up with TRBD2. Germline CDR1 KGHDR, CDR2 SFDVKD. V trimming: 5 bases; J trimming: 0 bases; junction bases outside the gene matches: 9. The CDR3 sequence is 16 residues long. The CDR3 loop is CATSAGERDRSYEQYF. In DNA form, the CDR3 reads TGTGCCACCAGTGCTGGGGAGCGGGACCGCTCCTACGAGCAGTACTTC.

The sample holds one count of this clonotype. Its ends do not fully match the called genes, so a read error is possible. CDR3 protein: CSVGTEKNF. The CDR3 region has the DNA TGCAGCGTTGGGACCGAAAAAAACTTC. V gene TRBV29-1 combines with J gene TRBJ2-7; D gene uncertain. Germline V gene data show CDR1 as SQVTM and CDR2 as ANQGSEA. The CDR3 sequence is 9 residues long.

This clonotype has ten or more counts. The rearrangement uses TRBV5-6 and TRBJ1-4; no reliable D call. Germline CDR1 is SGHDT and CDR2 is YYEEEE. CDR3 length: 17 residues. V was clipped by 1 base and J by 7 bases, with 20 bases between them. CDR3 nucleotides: TGTGCCAGCAGCTTGAACAGCGATGGCGTCGGCGGTGAAAAACTGTTTTTT. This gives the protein CASSLNSDGVGGEKLFF.

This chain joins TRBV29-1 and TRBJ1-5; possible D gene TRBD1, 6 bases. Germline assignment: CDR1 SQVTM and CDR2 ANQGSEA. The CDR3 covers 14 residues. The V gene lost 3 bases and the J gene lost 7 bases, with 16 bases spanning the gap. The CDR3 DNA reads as TGCAGCGTTGAGTCCCGGACAGCGGGGCAGCCCCAGCATTTT. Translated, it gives CSVESRTAGQPQHF.

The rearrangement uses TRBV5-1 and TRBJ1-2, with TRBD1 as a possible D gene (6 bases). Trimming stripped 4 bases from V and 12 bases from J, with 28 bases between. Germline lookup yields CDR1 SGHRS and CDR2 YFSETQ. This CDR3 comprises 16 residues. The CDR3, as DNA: TGCGCCAGCAGCACCCAGGGAGAGGGGAGTATCGGGGGCCACACCTTC. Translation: CASSTQGEGSIGGHTF.

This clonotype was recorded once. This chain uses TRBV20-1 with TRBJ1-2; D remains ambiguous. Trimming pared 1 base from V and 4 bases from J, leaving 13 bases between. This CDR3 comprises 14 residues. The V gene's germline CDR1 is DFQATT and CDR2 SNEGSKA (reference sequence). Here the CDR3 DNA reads TGCAGTGCTAGAGCGGGAGAGAATAGCTATGGCTACACCTTC. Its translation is CSARAGENSYGYTF.

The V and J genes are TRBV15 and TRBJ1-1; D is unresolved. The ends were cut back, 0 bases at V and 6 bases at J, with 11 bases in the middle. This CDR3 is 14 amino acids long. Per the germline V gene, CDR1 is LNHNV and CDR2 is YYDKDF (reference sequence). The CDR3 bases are TGTGCCACCAGCAGAGACAGGAGAGTTGCTGAAGCTTTCTTT. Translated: CATSRDRRVAEAFF.

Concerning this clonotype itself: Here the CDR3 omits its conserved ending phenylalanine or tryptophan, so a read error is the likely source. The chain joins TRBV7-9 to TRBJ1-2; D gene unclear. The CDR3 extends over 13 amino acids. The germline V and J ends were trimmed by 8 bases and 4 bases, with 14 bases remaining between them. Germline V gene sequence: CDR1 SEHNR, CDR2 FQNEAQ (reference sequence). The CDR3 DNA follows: TGTGCCAGCCTCGGGGTACCCGTCTATGGCTACACCCTC. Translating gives CASLGVPVYGYTL.

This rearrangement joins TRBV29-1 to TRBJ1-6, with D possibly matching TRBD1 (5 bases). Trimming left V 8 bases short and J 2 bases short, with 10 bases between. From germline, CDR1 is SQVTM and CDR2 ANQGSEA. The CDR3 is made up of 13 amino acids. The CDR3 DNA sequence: TGCAGCTACGGGACGGCCTATAATTCACCCCTCCACTTT. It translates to CSYGTAYNSPLHF.

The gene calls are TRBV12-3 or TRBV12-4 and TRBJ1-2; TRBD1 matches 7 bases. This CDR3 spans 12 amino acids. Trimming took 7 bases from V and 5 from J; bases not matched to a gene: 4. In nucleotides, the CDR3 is TGTGCCAGCACGTCACAGGGGTATGGCTACACCTTC. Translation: CASTSQGYGYTF.

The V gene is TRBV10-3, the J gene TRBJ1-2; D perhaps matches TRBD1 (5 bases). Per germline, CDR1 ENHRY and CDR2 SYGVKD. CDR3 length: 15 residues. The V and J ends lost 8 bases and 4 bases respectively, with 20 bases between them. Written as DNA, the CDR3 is TGTGCCATCTCCGGAGTAGGGGCGATTTCCTATGGCTACACCTTC. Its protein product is CAISGVGAISYGYTF.